The rows below give T cell receptor beta chains drawn from one sample of a study of response to subunit inactivated influenza vaccine. TCRdb used MiXCR to reprocess the RT-PCR reads, holding one entry per CDR3 protein. Of hundreds of thousands of distinct CDR3 sequences in the sample, 15% to 19% were seen once. Sequences were derived from PBMCs from blood, sampled 11 to 12 days after vaccination. The source of these receptors is a man aged 45-60 years who received an inactivated influenza vaccine. Each CDR3 is given with its conserved first and last residue. Each record gives: J gene, V gene, D gene, clone size, CDR3 DNA, CDR3 protein. The D gene is left open where the match is weak. Only some rows state a clone size, as once, few, many or a class for expanded clones.

j_gene: TRBJ2-2; v_gene: TRBV21-1; d_gene: NA; abundance: few; CDR3nt: TGTGCCAGCGTCACCACAAGGACCAAAAACACCGGGGAGCTGTTTTTT; CDR3aa: CASVTTRTKNTGELFF
j_gene: TRBJ2-1; v_gene: TRBV20-1; d_gene: TRBD2; abundance: few; CDR3nt: TGCAGTACAGGACTAGCGGGTTACAATGAGCAGTTCTTC; CDR3aa: CSTGLAGYNEQFF
j_gene: TRBJ1-2; v_gene: TRBV28; d_gene: NA; abundance: few; CDR3nt: TGTGCCAGCAGTTTATTTGGCCGGCAGGTCCCTGGCTACACCTTC; CDR3aa: CASSLFGRQVPGYTF
j_gene: TRBJ2-5; v_gene: TRBV15; d_gene: TRBD1; abundance: few; CDR3nt: TGTGCCACCAGCAGAGATCAGGGGGCCCTAGAGACCCAGTACTTC; CDR3aa: CATSRDQGALETQYF
j_gene: TRBJ1-5; v_gene: TRBV28; d_gene: NA; abundance: NA; CDR3nt: TGTGCCAGCATTTCAGGGCCCACTCTCCCCCAGCATTTT; CDR3aa: CASISGPTLPQHF
j_gene: TRBJ2-5; v_gene: TRBV30; d_gene: TRBD2; abundance: NA; CDR3nt: TGTGCCTGGAGTGTAGGGGGGACTAGCGGGGCGACCCAGTACTTC; CDR3aa: CAWSVGGTSGATQYF
j_gene: TRBJ2-5; v_gene: TRBV7-2; d_gene: NA; abundance: NA; CDR3nt: TGTGCCAGCAGCCCGCTCCGATTGGGGGTAGAGACCCAGTACTTC; CDR3aa: CASSPLRLGVETQYF
j_gene: TRBJ1-1; v_gene: TRBV6-5; d_gene: NA; abundance: NA; CDR3nt: TGTGCCAGCAGTTCTGACGGGAGGACTGAAGCTTTCTTT; CDR3aa: CASSSDGRTEAFF
j_gene: TRBJ2-2; v_gene: TRBV30; d_gene: NA; abundance: NA; CDR3nt: TGTGCCTGGATTCGTGGTGGCGGGGAGCTGTTTTTT; CDR3aa: CAWIRGGGELFF
j_gene: TRBJ2-7; v_gene: TRBV10-3; d_gene: TRBD2; abundance: many; CDR3nt: TGTGCCATCAGTGACCTGGGGGGACTAGCGGGATTTCAGAGCTCCTACGAGCAGTACTTC; CDR3aa: CAISDLGGLAGFQSSYEQYF
j_gene: TRBJ1-1; v_gene: TRBV4-3; d_gene: NA; abundance: NA; CDR3nt: TGCGCCAGCAGCCAAGAAGTTCGGGGGGGGCCGGACACTGAAGCTTTCTTT; CDR3aa: CASSQEVRGGPDTEAFF
j_gene: TRBJ2-3; v_gene: TRBV9; d_gene: NA; abundance: NA; CDR3nt: TGTGCCAGCAGCGTAGAGGGTTCGGGGGATACGCAGTATTTT; CDR3aa: CASSVEGSGDTQYF
j_gene: TRBJ2-1; v_gene: TRBV7-2; d_gene: TRBD1; abundance: few; CDR3nt: TGTGCCAGTGGACAGGGGAACTCCTACAATGAGCAGTTCTTC; CDR3aa: CASGQGNSYNEQFF
j_gene: TRBJ2-2; v_gene: TRBV30; d_gene: NA; abundance: NA; CDR3nt: TGTGCCTGGGCACTCCTAAGGGACACCGGGGAGCTGTTTTTT; CDR3aa: CAWALLRDTGELFF
j_gene: TRBJ2-3; v_gene: TRBV24-1; d_gene: TRBD1; abundance: NA; CDR3nt: TGTGCCACCAGTGATAGGGACAGGGGATTGGGTACGCAGTATTTT; CDR3aa: CATSDRDRGLGTQYF
j_gene: TRBJ2-5; v_gene: TRBV2; d_gene: NA; abundance: many; CDR3nt: TGTGCCAGCAACTTCGACGGGGAAGGAGAGACCCAGTACTTC; CDR3aa: CASNFDGEGETQYF
j_gene: TRBJ2-1; v_gene: TRBV5-1; d_gene: TRBD2; abundance: NA; CDR3nt: TGCGCCAGCAGCAGGAGGACTAGCGGGGGGGCCCATGAGCAGTTCTTC; CDR3aa: CASSRRTSGGAHEQFF
j_gene: TRBJ1-1; v_gene: TRBV6-1; d_gene: NA; abundance: few; CDR3nt: TGTGCCAGCAGTGAAGCGGAGGCAGGAGACACTGAAGCTTTCTTT; CDR3aa: CASSEAEAGDTEAFF
j_gene: TRBJ2-1; v_gene: TRBV5-1; d_gene: NA; abundance: NA; CDR3nt: TGCGCCAGCAGTGACCCCTGGGGATACAATGAGCAGTTCTTC; CDR3aa: CASSDPWGYNEQFF
j_gene: TRBJ2-7; v_gene: TRBV11-2; d_gene: NA; abundance: few; CDR3nt: TGTGCCAGCAGCTTAGGGAGGGCAGGCGTCGAGCAGTACTTC; CDR3aa: CASSLGRAGVEQYF
j_gene: TRBJ2-5; v_gene: TRBV5-1; d_gene: NA; abundance: many; CDR3nt: TGCGCCAGCAGCACGTCCAGGACGCTGCAAGAGACCCAGTACTTC; CDR3aa: CASSTSRTLQETQYF
j_gene: TRBJ1-1; v_gene: TRBV28; d_gene: TRBD1; abundance: few; CDR3nt: TGTGCCACAGTTAGGGGGCCCCCTGAAGCTTTCTTT; CDR3aa: CATVRGPPEAFF
j_gene: TRBJ2-3; v_gene: TRBV14; d_gene: NA; abundance: NA; CDR3nt: TGTGCCAGCAGCCAGAGGACAGCGCGATACACAGATACGCAGTATTTT; CDR3aa: CASSQRTARYTDTQYF
j_gene: TRBJ2-3; v_gene: TRBV20-1; d_gene: TRBD2; abundance: many; CDR3nt: TGCAGTGCTAACCACGGACTAGCGGGAGGCGCGCAGTATTTT; CDR3aa: CSANHGLAGGAQYF
j_gene: TRBJ2-2; v_gene: TRBV6-2/TRBV6-3; d_gene: NA; abundance: NA; CDR3nt: TGTGCCAGCAGTCCTCGGGGAATCGGGGAGCTGTTTTTT; CDR3aa: CASSPRGIGELFF
j_gene: TRBJ1-1; v_gene: TRBV7-2; d_gene: NA; abundance: NA; CDR3nt: TGTGCCAGCAGCGGGGCCAGGAACACTGAAGCTTTCTTT; CDR3aa: CASSGARNTEAFF
j_gene: TRBJ2-3; v_gene: TRBV7-3; d_gene: TRBD1; abundance: many; CDR3nt: TGTGCCAGCAGCCCCGGACAGGGTTTGACAGATACGCAGTATTTT; CDR3aa: CASSPGQGLTDTQYF
j_gene: TRBJ2-5; v_gene: TRBV12-3/TRBV12-4; d_gene: NA; abundance: NA; CDR3nt: TGTGCCAGCAGACACATCAATGAAAGAGGGGAGACCCAGTACTTC; CDR3aa: CASRHINERGETQYF
j_gene: TRBJ2-1; v_gene: TRBV12-3/TRBV12-4; d_gene: NA; abundance: NA; CDR3nt: TGTGCCAGCAGTTTAGCGCTGACTGATGAGTTCTTC; CDR3aa: CASSLALTDEFF
j_gene: TRBJ2-7; v_gene: TRBV28; d_gene: NA; abundance: few; CDR3nt: TGTGCCAGCAGTTTAGGTATAGGGGCCTACGAGCAGTACTTC; CDR3aa: CASSLGIGAYEQYF
j_gene: TRBJ2-1; v_gene: TRBV5-1; d_gene: TRBD2; abundance: few; CDR3nt: TGCGCCAGCAGCTTGAACCCCCTTAGCGGGAGGGCCACCTTCTACAATGAGCAGTTCTTC; CDR3aa: CASSLNPLSGRATFYNEQFF
j_gene: TRBJ2-7; v_gene: TRBV20-1; d_gene: TRBD2; abundance: NA; CDR3nt: TGCAGTGCTAGGGCCCCCCGCGGGAGGCCCTCCTACGAGCAGTACTTC; CDR3aa: CSARAPRGRPSYEQYF
j_gene: TRBJ2-3; v_gene: TRBV2; d_gene: TRBD1; abundance: few; CDR3nt: TGTGCCAGCAGGAGGGGGCAGGGAGCAGATACGCAGTATTTT; CDR3aa: CASRRGQGADTQYF
j_gene: TRBJ2-5; v_gene: TRBV14; d_gene: NA; abundance: few; CDR3nt: TGTGCCAGCAGCCGACACCTGTACCAAGAGACCCAGTACTTC; CDR3aa: CASSRHLYQETQYF
j_gene: TRBJ1-4; v_gene: TRBV5-1; d_gene: NA; abundance: few; CDR3nt: TGCGCCAGCAGCCGACAGAGCCAAGGAGGGGAAAAACTGTTTTTT; CDR3aa: CASSRQSQGGEKLFF
j_gene: TRBJ2-5; v_gene: TRBV5-1; d_gene: NA; abundance: few; CDR3nt: TGCGCCAGCAGCTTTATCGGGATCCAAGAGACCCAGTACTTC; CDR3aa: CASSFIGIQETQYF
j_gene: TRBJ2-1; v_gene: TRBV11-2; d_gene: TRBD2; abundance: many; CDR3nt: TGTGCCAGCAGCTTAGGGGGAGGGGCCCCTCCCAATGAGCAGTTCTTC; CDR3aa: CASSLGGGAPPNEQFF
j_gene: TRBJ1-5; v_gene: TRBV2; d_gene: NA; abundance: few; CDR3nt: TGTGCCAGCAGGGAGACAGGTAATCAGCCCCAGCATTTT; CDR3aa: CASRETGNQPQHF
j_gene: TRBJ2-3; v_gene: TRBV11-2; d_gene: TRBD1; abundance: few; CDR3nt: TGTGCCAGCAGCTCACGACCGGGACAGGGGCTCTCTAGCACAGATACGCAGTATTTT; CDR3aa: CASSSRPGQGLSSTDTQYF
j_gene: TRBJ2-5; v_gene: TRBV18; d_gene: NA; abundance: NA; CDR3nt: TGTGCCAGCTCACCAAACGGCCCCCAAGAGACCCAGTACTTC; CDR3aa: CASSPNGPQETQYF
j_gene: TRBJ2-7; v_gene: TRBV6-2/TRBV6-3; d_gene: NA; abundance: many; CDR3nt: TGTGCCAGCAGTTACGAAGACGGGAACCGGCACTACGAGCAGTACTTC; CDR3aa: CASSYEDGNRHYEQYF
j_gene: TRBJ2-5; v_gene: TRBV12-3/TRBV12-4; d_gene: NA; abundance: few; CDR3nt: TGTGCCAGCAGTCTCAGGGACCGCGAGCCCCAGTACTTC; CDR3aa: CASSLRDREPQYF
j_gene: TRBJ1-2; v_gene: TRBV7-2; d_gene: NA; abundance: NA; CDR3nt: TGTGCCAGCAGCTTAGCGACAGACTCCTTCTATGGCTACACCTTC; CDR3aa: CASSLATDSFYGYTF
j_gene: TRBJ2-7; v_gene: TRBV7-9; d_gene: NA; abundance: NA; CDR3nt: TGTGCCAGCAGCCGAGGGGCAGCGAAAGAGGAGCAGTACTTC; CDR3aa: CASSRGAAKEEQYF
j_gene: TRBJ2-2; v_gene: TRBV7-8; d_gene: NA; abundance: few; CDR3nt: TGTGCCAGCAGCTCAAACAGGGTTACGAACACCGGGGAGCTGTTTTTT; CDR3aa: CASSSNRVTNTGELFF
j_gene: TRBJ2-1; v_gene: TRBV4-3; d_gene: TRBD2; abundance: many; CDR3nt: TGCGCCAGCAGCCATCCAGGGCCTAGCGGACACTCCTGCCTGTTCTTC; CDR3aa: CASSHPGPSGHSCLFF
j_gene: TRBJ2-1; v_gene: TRBV7-2; d_gene: NA; abundance: few; CDR3nt: TGTGCCAGCAGCTTATTGGGGCCGCGCAATGAGCAGTTCTTC; CDR3aa: CASSLLGPRNEQFF
j_gene: TRBJ2-1; v_gene: TRBV7-9; d_gene: TRBD2; abundance: NA; CDR3nt: TGTGCCAGCAGCCCGGGGACTAGCGGGAACAATGAGCAGTTCTTC; CDR3aa: CASSPGTSGNNEQFF